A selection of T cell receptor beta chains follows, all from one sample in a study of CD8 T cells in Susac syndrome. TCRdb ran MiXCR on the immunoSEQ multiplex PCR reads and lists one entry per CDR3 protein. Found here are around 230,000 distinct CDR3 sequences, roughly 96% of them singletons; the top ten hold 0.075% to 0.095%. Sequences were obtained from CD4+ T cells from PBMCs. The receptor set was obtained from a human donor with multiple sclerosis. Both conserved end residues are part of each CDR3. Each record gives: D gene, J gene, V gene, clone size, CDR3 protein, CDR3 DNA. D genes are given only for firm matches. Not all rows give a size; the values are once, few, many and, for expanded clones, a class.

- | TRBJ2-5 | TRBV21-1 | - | CASSGRLAGGQETQYF | TGTGCCAGCAGCGGCCGGCTAGCGGGAGGGCAAGAGACCCAGTACTTC
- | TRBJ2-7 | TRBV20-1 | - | CSARDLAAYEQYF | TGCAGTGCTAGAGATTTAGCGGCTTACGAGCAGTACTTC
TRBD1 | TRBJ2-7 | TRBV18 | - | CASSSAGTAYEQYF | TGTGCCAGCTCATCGGCCGGGACAGCCTACGAGCAGTACTTC
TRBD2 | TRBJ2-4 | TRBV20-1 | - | CSARVRGVAKNIQYF | TGCAGTGCTAGAGTGCGGGGGGTCGCCAAAAACATTCAGTACTTC
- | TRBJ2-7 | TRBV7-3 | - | CASSPTGTGEQYF | TGTGCCAGCAGCCCAACAGGGACGGGCGAGCAGTACTTC
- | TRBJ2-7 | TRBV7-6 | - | CASSLSEDEQYF | TGTGCCAGCAGCTTAAGCGAAGACGAGCAGTACTTC
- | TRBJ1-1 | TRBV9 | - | CASSVSQVSLEAFF | TGTGCCAGCAGCGTAAGTCAGGTTTCTCTTGAGGCTTTCTTT
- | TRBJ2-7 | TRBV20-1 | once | CSASRVPTNVYEQYF | TGCAGTGCTAGCCGGGTCCCTACGAACGTCTACGAGCAGTACTTC
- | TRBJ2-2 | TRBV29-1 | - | CSVERRAGVGELFF | TGCAGCGTTGAACGCCGGGCAGGGGTCGGGGAGCTGTTTTTT
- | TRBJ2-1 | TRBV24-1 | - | CATSAPTGAGKFNEQFF | TGTGCCACCAGTGCCCCCACGGGGGCAGGGAAGTTCAATGAGCAGTTCTTC
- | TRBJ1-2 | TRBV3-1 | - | CASSQGLGQWNYGYTF | TGTGCCAGCAGCCAGGGACTCGGACAGTGGAACTATGGCTACACCTTC